The entry below describes one TCR beta chain. This entry is derived from a study of technical replicates of blood from several donors. V was pared by 0 bases and J by 0 bases, with 8 bases between. This CDR3 contains 15 residues. Germline-derived CDR1 and CDR2 are LGHNA and YSLEER. Sequenced by immunoSEQ multiplex PCR; TCRdb stores in-frame clones only, minus some. The sample contains more than 65,000 clones, 95% to 97% of which appear only once. The sample taken for sequencing was T cells isolated from PBMCs. The TCR sequence derives from a human donor in good health. The V gene is TRBV4-3, the J gene TRBJ1-2; D ambiguous. DNA for the CDR3: TGCGCCAGCAGCCAAGATTGGGGAGCTAACTATGGCTACACCTTC. Amino acid sequence: CASSQDWGANYGYTF.